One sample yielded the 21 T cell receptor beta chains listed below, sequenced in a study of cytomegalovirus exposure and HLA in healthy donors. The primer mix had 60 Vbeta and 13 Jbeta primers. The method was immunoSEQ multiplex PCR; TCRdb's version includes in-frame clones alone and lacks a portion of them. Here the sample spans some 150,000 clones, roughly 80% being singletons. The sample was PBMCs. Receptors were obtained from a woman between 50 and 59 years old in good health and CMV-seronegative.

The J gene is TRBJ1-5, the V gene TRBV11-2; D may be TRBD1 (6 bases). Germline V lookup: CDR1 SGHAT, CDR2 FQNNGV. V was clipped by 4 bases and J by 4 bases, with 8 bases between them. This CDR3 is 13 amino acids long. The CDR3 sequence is CASSSQGNQPQHF. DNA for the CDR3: TGTGCCAGCAGCTCCCAGGGGAATCAGCCCCAGCATTTT. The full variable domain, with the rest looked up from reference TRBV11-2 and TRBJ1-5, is EAGVAQSPRYKIIEKRQSVAFWCNPISGHATLYWYQQILGQGPKLLIQFQNNGVVDDSQLPKDRFSAERLKGVDSTLKIQPAKLEDSAVYLCASSSQGNQPQHFGDGTRLSIL.

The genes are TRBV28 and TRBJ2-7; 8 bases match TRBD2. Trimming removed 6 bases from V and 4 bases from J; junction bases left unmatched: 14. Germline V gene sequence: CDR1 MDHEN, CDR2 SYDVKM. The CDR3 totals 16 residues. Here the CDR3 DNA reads TGTGCCAGCAGGGGACGTCTTGCGGCGGGAGGATACGAGCAGTACTTC. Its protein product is CASRGRLAAGGYEQYF. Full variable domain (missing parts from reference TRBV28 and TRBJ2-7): DVKVTQSSRYLVKRTGEKVFLECVQDMDHENMFWYRQDPGLGLRLIYFSYDVKMKEKGDIPEGYSVSREKKERFSLILESASTNQTSMYLCASRGRLAAGGYEQYFGPGTRLTVT.

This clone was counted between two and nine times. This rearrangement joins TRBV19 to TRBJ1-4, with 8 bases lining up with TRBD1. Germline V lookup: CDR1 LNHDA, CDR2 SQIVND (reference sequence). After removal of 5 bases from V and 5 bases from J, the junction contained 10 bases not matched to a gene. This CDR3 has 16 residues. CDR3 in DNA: TGTGCCAGTAGTGTGCCCACAGGGGGAGTAAATGAAAAACTGTTTTTT. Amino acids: CASSVPTGGVNEKLFF.

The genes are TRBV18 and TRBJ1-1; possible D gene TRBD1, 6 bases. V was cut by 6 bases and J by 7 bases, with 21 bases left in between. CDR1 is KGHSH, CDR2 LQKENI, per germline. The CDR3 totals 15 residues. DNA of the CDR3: TGTGCCAGCTCCCTGTCCGGGGGGCTGGTAGGTGAAGCTTTCTTT. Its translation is CASSLSGGLVGEAFF. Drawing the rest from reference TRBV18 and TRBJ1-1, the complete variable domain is NAGVMQNPRHLVRRRGQEARLRCSPMKGHSHVYWYRQLPEEGLKFMVYLQKENIIDESGMPKERFSAEFPKEGPSILRIQQVVRGDSAAYFCASSLSGGLVGEAFFGQGTRLTVV.

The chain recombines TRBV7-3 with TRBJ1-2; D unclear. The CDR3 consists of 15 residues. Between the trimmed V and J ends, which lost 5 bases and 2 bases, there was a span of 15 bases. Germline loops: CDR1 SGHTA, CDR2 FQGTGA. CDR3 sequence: CASSPYTLQNYGYTF. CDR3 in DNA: TGTGCCAGCAGCCCGTACACCCTCCAAAACTATGGCTACACCTTC.

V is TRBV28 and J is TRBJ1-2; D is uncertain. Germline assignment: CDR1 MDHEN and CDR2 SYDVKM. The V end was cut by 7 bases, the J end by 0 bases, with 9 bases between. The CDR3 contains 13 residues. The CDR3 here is CASKSPTNYGYTF. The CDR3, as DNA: TGTGCCAGCAAGAGCCCCACTAACTATGGCTACACCTTC.

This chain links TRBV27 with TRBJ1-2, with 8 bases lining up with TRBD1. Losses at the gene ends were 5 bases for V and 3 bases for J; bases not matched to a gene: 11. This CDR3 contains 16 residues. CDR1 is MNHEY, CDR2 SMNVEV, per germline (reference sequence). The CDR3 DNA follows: TGTGCCAGCAGTCCCCAACCGACAGGGGATTACTATGGCTACACCTTC. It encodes CASSPQPTGDYYGYTF.

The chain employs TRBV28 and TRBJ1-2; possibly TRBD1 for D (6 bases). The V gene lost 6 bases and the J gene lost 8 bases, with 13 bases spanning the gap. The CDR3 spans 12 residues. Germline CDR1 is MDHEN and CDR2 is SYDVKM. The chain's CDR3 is CASSRQVNGYTF. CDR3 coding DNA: TGTGCCAGCAGCAGACAGGTGAACGGCTACACCTTC.

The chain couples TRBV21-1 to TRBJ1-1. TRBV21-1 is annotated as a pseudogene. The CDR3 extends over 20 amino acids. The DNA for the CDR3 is TGTGCCAGCAGCAAAGTTCTCGGGGGAGGGAAGAAGGAGTTTATAGGTGAAGCTTTCTTT. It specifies CASSKVLGGGKKEFIGEAFF.

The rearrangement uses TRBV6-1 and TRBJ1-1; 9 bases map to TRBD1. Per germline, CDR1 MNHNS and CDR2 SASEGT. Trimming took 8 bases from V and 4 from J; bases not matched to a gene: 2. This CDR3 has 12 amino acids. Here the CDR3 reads CASLTGGTEAFF. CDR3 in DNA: TGTGCCAGCCTGACAGGGGGCACTGAAGCTTTCTTT.

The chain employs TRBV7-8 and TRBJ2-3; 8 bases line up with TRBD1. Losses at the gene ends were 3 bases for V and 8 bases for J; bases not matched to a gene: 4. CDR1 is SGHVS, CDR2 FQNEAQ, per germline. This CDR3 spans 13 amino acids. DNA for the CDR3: TGTGCCAGCAGCTTCAGGGGGCGAATTACGCAGTATTTT. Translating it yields CASSFRGRITQYF.

This chain's CDR3 is CASSRPELAGGYNEQFF. CDR3 nucleotides: TGTGCCAGCAGCAGACCAGAACTAGCGGGAGGGTACAATGAGCAGTTCTTC. The V gene is TRBV21-1, the J gene TRBJ2-1; the table's TRBD2 call for D was not verified on the DNA. TRBV21-1 corresponds to a pseudogene. There are 17 residues in the CDR3.

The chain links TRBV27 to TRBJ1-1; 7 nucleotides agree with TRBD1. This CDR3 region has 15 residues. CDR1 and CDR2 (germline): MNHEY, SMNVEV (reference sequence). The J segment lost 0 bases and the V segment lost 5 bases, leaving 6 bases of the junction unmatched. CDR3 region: CASSGGQFMNTEAFF. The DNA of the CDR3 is TGTGCCAGCAGTGGGGGACAGTTCATGAACACTGAAGCTTTCTTT.

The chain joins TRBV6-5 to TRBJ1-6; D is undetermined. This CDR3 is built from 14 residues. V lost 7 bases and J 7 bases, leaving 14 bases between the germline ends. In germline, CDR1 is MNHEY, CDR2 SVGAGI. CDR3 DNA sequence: TGTGCCAGCAACACAGACCCCGGAAATTCACCCCTCCACTTT. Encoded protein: CASNTDPGNSPLHF.

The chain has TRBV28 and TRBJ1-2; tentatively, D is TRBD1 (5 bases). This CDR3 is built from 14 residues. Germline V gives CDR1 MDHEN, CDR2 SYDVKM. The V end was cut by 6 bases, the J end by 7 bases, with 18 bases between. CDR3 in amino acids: CASSGTPLNSGYTF. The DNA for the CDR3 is TGTGCCAGCAGCGGGACTCCTCTTAATAGTGGCTACACCTTC.

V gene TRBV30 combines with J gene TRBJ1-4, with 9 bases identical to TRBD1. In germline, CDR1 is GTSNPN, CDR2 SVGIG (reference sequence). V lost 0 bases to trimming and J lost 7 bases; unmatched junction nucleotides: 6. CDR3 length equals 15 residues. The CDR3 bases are TGTGCCTGGAGTGTCCCCTGGACAGGGGCTGAAAAACTGTTTTTT. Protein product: CAWSVPWTGAEKLFF. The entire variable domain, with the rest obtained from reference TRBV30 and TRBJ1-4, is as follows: SQTIHQWPATLVQPVGSPLSLECTVEGTSNPNLYWYRQAAGRGLQLLFYSVGIGQISSEVPQNLSASRPQDRQFILSSKKLLLSDSGFYLCAWSVPWTGAEKLFFGSGTQLSVL.

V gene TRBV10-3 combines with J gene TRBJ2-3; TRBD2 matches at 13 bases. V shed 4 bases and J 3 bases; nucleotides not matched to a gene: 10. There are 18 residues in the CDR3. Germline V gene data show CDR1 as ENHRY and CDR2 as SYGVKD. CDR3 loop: CAISVKGLAGRQTDTQYF. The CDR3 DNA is TGTGCCATCAGTGTTAAGGGACTAGCGGGACGGCAAACAGATACGCAGTATTTT.

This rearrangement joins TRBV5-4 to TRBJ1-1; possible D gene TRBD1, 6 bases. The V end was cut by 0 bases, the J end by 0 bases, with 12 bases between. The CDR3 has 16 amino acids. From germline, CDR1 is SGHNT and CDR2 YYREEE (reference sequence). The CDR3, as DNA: TGTGCCAGCAGCTTGGCCCTCGGACAGATGAACACTGAAGCTTTCTTT. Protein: CASSLALGQMNTEAFF.

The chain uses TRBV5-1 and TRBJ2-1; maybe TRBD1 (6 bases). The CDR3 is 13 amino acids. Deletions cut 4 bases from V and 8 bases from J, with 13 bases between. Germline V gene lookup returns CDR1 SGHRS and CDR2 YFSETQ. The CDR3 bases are TGCGCCAGCAGCGCCCTAGCAGGGGATGAGCAGTTCTTC. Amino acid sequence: CASSALAGDEQFF. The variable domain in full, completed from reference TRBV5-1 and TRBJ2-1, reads KAGVTQTPRYLIKTRGQQVTLSCSPISGHRSVSWYQQTPGQGLQFLFEYFSETQRNKGNFPGRFSGRQFSNSRSEMNVSTLELGDSALYLCASSALAGDEQFFGPGTRLTVL.

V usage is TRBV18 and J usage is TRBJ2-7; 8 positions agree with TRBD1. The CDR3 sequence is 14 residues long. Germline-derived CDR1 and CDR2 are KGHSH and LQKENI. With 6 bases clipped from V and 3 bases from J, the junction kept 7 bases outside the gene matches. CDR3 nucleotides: TGTGCCAGCTCGTCCGGACAGGGAGGCTACGAGCAGTACTTC. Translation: CASSSGQGGYEQYF.

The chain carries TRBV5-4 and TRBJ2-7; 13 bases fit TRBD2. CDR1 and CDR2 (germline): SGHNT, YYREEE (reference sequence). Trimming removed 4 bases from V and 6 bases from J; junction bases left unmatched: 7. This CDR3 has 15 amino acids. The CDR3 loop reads CASSPGLAGVGEQYF. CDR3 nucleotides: TGTGCCAGCAGCCCAGGACTAGCGGGAGTGGGCGAGCAGTACTTC.